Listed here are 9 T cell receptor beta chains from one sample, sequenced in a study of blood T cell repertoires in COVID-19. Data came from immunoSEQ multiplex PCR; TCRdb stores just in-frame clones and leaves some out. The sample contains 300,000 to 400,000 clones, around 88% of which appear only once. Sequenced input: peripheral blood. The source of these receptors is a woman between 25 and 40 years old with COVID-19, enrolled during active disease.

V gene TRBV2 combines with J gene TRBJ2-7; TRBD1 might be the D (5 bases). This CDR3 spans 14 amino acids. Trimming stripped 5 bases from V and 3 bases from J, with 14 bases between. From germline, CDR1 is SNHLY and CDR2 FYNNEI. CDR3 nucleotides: TGTGCCAGCAGTTTGACAGAGAACAACTACGAGCAGTACGTC. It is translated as CASSLTENNYEQYV.

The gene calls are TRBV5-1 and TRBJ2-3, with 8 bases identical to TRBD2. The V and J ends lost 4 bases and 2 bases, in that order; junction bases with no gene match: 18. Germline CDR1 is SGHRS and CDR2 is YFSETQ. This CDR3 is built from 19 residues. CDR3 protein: CASSLQPSGGSFLTDTQYF. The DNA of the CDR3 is TGCGCCAGCAGCCTCCAACCCAGCGGGGGATCATTCCTCACAGATACGCAGTATTTT.

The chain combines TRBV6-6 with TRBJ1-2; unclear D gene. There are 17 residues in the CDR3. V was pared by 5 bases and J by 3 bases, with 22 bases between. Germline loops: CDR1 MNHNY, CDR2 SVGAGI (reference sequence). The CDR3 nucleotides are TGTGCCAGCAGTCTAGGAGGACTCCAGAAAGTACACTATGGCTACACCTTC. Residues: CASSLGGLQKVHYGYTF.

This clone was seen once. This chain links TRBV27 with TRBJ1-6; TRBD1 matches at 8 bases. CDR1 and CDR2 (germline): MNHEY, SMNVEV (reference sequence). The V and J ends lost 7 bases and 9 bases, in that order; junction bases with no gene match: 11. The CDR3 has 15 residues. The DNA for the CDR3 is TGTGCCAGCACTCGCTCGGGGACAGGTGGTTCACCCCTCCACTTT. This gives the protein CASTRSGTGGSPLHF.

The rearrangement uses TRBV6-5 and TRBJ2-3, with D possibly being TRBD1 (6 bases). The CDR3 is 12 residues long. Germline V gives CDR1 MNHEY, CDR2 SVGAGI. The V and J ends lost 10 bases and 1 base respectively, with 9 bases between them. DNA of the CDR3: TGTGCCATTAGACAGGGCACAGATACGCAGTATTTT. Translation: CAIRQGTDTQYF.

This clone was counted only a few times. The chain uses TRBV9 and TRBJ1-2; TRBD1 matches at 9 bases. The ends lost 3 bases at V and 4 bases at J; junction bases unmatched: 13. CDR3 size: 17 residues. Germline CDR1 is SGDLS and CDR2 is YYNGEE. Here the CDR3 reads CASSAAREDRGGYGYTF. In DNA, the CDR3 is TGTGCCAGCAGCGCCGCCCGGGAGGACAGGGGAGGCTATGGCTACACCTTC.

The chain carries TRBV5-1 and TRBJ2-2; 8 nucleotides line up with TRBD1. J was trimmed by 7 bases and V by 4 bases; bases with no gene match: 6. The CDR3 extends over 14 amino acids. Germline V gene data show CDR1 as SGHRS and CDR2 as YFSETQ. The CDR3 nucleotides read TGCGCCAGCAGCACGGACAGGGTGGTCGGGGAGCTGTTTTTT. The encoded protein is CASSTDRVVGELFF.

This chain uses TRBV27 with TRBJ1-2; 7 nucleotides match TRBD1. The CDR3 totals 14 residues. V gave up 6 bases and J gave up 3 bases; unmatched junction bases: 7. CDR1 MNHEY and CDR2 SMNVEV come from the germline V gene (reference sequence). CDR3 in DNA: TGTGCCAGCAGCGCCCTAGGGGGCGACTATGGCTACACCTTC. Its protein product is CASSALGGDYGYTF.

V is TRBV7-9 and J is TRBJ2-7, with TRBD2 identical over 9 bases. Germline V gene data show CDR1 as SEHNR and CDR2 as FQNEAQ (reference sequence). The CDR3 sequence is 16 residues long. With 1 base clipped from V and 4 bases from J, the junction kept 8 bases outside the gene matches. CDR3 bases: TGTGCCAGCAGCTTAGGCGGGGGGGCCTTTATGTACGAGCAGTACTTC. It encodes CASSLGGGAFMYEQYF.